What follows are 26 T cell receptor beta chains derived from one specimen sequenced in a study of T cells in women clearing cervical HPV infection. Libraries were prepared by immunoSEQ multiplex PCR; TCRdb keeps only in-frame clonotypes and omits some of them. The sample table includes roughly 14,000 clones. The source material was blood buffy coat. Receptors originate from a woman between 18 and 69 years old with a cervical HPV16 infection that either progressed to CIN3+ or cleared (not recorded which).

In regard to this clone: The read is 3 residues too short to cover the CDR3 end, so that end is filled in from the germline J gene. The gene calls are TRBV11-3 and TRBJ2-5, with 10 bases fitting TRBD2. The CDR3 consists of 14 residues. Losses at the gene ends were 5 bases for V and 3 bases for J; bases not matched to a gene: 3. Per the germline V gene, CDR1 is SGHNT and CDR2 is YENEEA. Partial CDR3 DNA: TGTGCCAGCAGCCCCACTAGCGGGGAAGAGACC. Residues: CASSPTSGEET. The full CDR3 protein is CASSPTSGEETQYF.

Comment on this clone: The CDR3 end is not reached by the read, which stops 3 residues before it; the germline J gene fills it in. The V gene is TRBV7-2, the J gene TRBJ1-1, with no clear D. Per germline, CDR1 SGHTA and CDR2 FQGNSA. CDR3 length equals 13 residues. The CDR3 region is CASSLGLGAEAFF. Incomplete CDR3 DNA: TGTGCCAGCAGCCTTGGTTTAGGAGCGGAA.

As for this clone: Read coverage stops 3 residues before the CDR3 terminus; the germline J gene supplies the remainder. V gene TRBV7-2 combines with J gene TRBJ2-2; D not resolved. Germline V CDR1 and CDR2: SGHTA, FQGNSA. The CDR3 consists of 15 residues. Trimming took 5 bases from V and 3 from J, leaving 13 bases between them. The CDR3 spells CASSHKYSDTGELFF. CDR3 DNA (partial): TGTGCCAGCAGCCACAAATACAGTGACACCGGGGAG.

This clone is medium-sized (0.01 to 0.1%) by frequency. The read ends 3 residues shy of where the CDR3 ends; the end is completed using the germline J gene. This rearrangement joins TRBV18 to TRBJ1-1; D is uncertain. Germline CDR1 is KGHSH and CDR2 is LQKENI. The CDR3 is 13 residues long. Deletions cut 6 bases from V and 1 base from J, with 9 bases between. The CDR3 bases that were read are TGTGCCAGCTCGCTCAACAGGAACACTGAA. Its translation is CASSLNRNTE. The entire CDR3 protein is CASSLNRNTEAFF.

About this clone: The read gets to within 3 residues of the CDR3 end, and the germline J gene fills in the rest. J is TRBJ1-1 and V is TRBV7-2, with 7 bases identical to TRBD1. Germline V gene sequence: CDR1 SGHTA, CDR2 FQGNSA. The ends lost 0 bases at V and 7 bases at J; junction bases unmatched: 11. CDR3 length: 16 residues. The CDR3 loop is CASSLAPWAGGLEAFF. CDR3 DNA, as far as it was read: TGTGCCAGCAGCTTAGCTCCATGGGCAGGGGGGCTTGAA. Combining the CDR3 with reference TRBV7-2 and TRBJ1-1 gives the whole variable domain GAGVSQSPSNKVTEKGKDVELRCDPISGHTALYWYRQSLGQGLEFLIYFQGNSAPDKSGLPSDRFSAERTGGSVSTLTIQRTQQEDSAVYLCASSLAPWAGGLEAFFGQGTRLTVV.

The CDR3 region is CASSVGTGDYEQYF. The DNA read from the CDR3 is TGTGCCAGCAGTGTAGGGACAGGGGACTACGAG. The gene calls are TRBV2 and TRBJ2-7; TRBD1 aligns across 10 bases. The read finishes 3 residues shy of the CDR3 end, and the germline J gene is used to complete it. Trimming at V came to 4 bases and at J to 3 bases, leaving 3 bases not matched to a gene. The CDR3 loop spans 14 amino acids. Germline values: CDR1 SNHLY, CDR2 FYNNEI.

In the case of this clone: The missing CDR3 end, 3 residues past where the read stops, is filled in from the germline J gene. The V and J genes are TRBV7-3 and TRBJ2-6; D may correspond to TRBD1 or TRBD2 (5 bases each). CDR1 and CDR2 (germline): SGHTA, FQGTGA. The CDR3 consists of 15 residues. V was cut by 4 bases and J by 4 bases, with 11 bases left in between. Partial CDR3 DNA: TGTGCCAGCAGCTCCGAGGGGATCGGGGCCAACGTC. It codes for CASSSEGIGANV. The full CDR3 protein reads CASSSEGIGANVLTF.

To note about this clone: From the germline J gene comes the end of the CDR3, since the read stops 3 residues before it. This rearrangement joins TRBV10-2 to TRBJ2-7, with D possibly TRBD1 on 6 matching bases. CDR1 and CDR2 from the germline V gene are WSHSY and SAAADI. This CDR3 is 12 amino acids long. Trimming left V 7 bases short and J 5 bases short, with 12 bases between. Partial CDR3 DNA: TGCGCCAGCACTACAGGGTCCAACGAG. Protein: CASTTGSNE. The complete CDR3 sequence is CASTTGSNEQYF.

Comments on this clone: From the germline J gene comes the end of the CDR3, since the read stops 3 residues before it. The gene calls are TRBV10-3 and TRBJ2-3, with a weak D call TRBD2 (6 bases). The CDR3 has 16 amino acids. CDR1 ENHRY and CDR2 SYGVKD come from the germline V gene. The CDR3 region is CAISEGPRDSIETQYF. CDR3 DNA (partial): TGTGCCATCAGCGAGGGACCCCGGGACTCGATTGAGACG.

Details on this clone: The CDR3 goes on 3 residues after the read ends, and that part is filled in from the germline J gene. The chain combines TRBV5-1 with TRBJ1-6; possibly TRBD1 for D (5 bases). V was trimmed by 2 bases and J by 7 bases, leaving 10 bases between them. The CDR3 contains 14 residues. The germline CDR1 and CDR2 sequences are SGHRS and YFSETQ. The DNA read from the CDR3 is TGCGCCAGCAGCTTCGACAGCCGGAATTCACCC. Its protein is CASSFDSRNSP. In full, the CDR3 reads CASSFDSRNSPLHF. The full variable domain, completed using reference TRBV5-1 and TRBJ1-6, is KAGVTQTPRYLIKTRGQQVTLSCSPISGHRSVSWYQQTPGQGLQFLFEYFSETQRNKGNFPGRFSGRQFSNSRSEMNVSTLELGDSALYLCASSFDSRNSPLHFGNGTRLTVT.

Points on this clone: The sequenced fragment ends 3 residues before the CDR3 boundary, so the rest is inferred from the germline J gene. The rearrangement joins TRBV7-9 to TRBJ2-4, with D perhaps TRBD1 (7 bases). The CDR3 has 13 amino acids. Germline V gives CDR1 SEHNR, CDR2 FQNEAQ (reference sequence). CDR3 DNA (partial): TGTGCCAGCAGCGATTCAGGGGGGAATGGT. This gives the protein CASSDSGGNG. The complete CDR3 protein is CASSDSGGNGQYF.

Comments on this clone: One end of the junction varies from germline; a read error may be responsible. The CDR3 is cut off 3 residues early in the read; its end comes from the germline J gene. The V gene is TRBV7-7, the J gene TRBJ2-2; D gene unclear. In germline, CDR1 is SSHAT, CDR2 FNYEAQ (reference sequence). The CDR3 has 15 amino acids. The CDR3 protein is CASSLGSPDTGELFF. The covered CDR3 bases are TGTGCTAGCAGCTTAGGCTCGCCAGACACCGGGGAG. The whole variable domain, filled in from reference TRBV7-7 and TRBJ2-2, reads GAGVSQSPRYKVTKRGQDVTLRCDPISSHATLYWYQQALGQGPEFLTYFNYEAQPDKSGLPSDRFSAERPEGSISTLTIQRTEQRDSAMYRCASSLGSPDTGELFFGEGSRLTVL.

Comment on this clone: Coverage ceases 3 residues before the CDR3 finishes, and the germline J gene fills in the end. V gene TRBV11-2 combines with J gene TRBJ1-1; D not certain. Germline assignment: CDR1 SGHAT and CDR2 FQNNGV. V was shortened by 5 bases and J by 1 base, with 14 bases between the two germline ends. This CDR3 is 15 amino acids long. The CDR3 DNA, read in part, is TGTGCCAGCAGCCGCCCGGGGAACTCGAACACTGAA. It translates to CASSRPGNSNTE. The complete CDR3 reads CASSRPGNSNTEAFF.

Remarks on this clone: The read is 3 residues too short to cover the CDR3 end, so that end is filled in from the germline J gene. J is TRBJ2-1 and V is TRBV13; 7 bases align to TRBD2. CDR1 and CDR2 (germline): PRHDT, FYEKMQ (reference sequence). Trimming at V came to 3 bases and at J to 9 bases, leaving 11 bases not matched to a gene. This CDR3 is 15 amino acids long. CDR3 sequence: CASSLGGRTSFEQFF. Partial CDR3 DNA: TGTGCCAGCAGCTTGGGGGGGAGGACTAGTTTTGAG.

A word on this clone: The sequence runs out 3 residues before the end of the CDR3; the remainder is reconstructed from the germline J gene. V is TRBV19 and J is TRBJ2-3, with 7 nucleotides matching TRBD1. The CDR3 spans 14 residues. Germline V gene data show CDR1 as LNHDA and CDR2 as SQIVND (reference sequence). The CDR3 sequence is CASSVDRPNQPQYF. The sequenced part of the CDR3 DNA is TGTGCCAGTAGTGTGGACAGGCCTAATCAGCCG.

The CDR3: CASSSGAKNIQYF. The CDR3 bases that were read are TGTGCCAGCAGTAGCGGGGCCAAAAACATT. This chain links TRBV6-4 with TRBJ2-4; TRBD2 is a possible D gene (6 bases). The CDR3 extends 3 residues past the end of the read, so its final part is completed from the germline J gene. Germline values: CDR1 MRHNA, CDR2 SNTAGT. V shed 5 bases and J shed 1 base, with 6 bases lying between them. This CDR3 has 13 amino acids.

To note about this clone: Coverage ceases 3 residues before the CDR3 finishes, and the germline J gene fills in the end. The chain links TRBV12-3 or TRBV12-4 to TRBJ2-7; 10 bases agree with TRBD1. V gave up 3 bases and J gave up 0 bases; unmatched junction bases: 2. CDR3 size: 15 residues. This CDR3 is CASSFWTGGSYEQYF. The CDR3 bases that were read are TGTGCCAGCAGTTTTTGGACAGGGGGCTCCTACGAG.

In regard to this clone: The read ends 3 residues early relative to the CDR3; the germline J gene fills the gap. V gene TRBV5-6 combines with J gene TRBJ2-3, with 8 bases lining up with TRBD2. V was clipped by 5 bases and J by 4 bases; unmatched bases: 9. CDR1 and CDR2 (germline): SGHDT, YYEEEE. The CDR3 contains 15 residues. The CDR3 loop reads CASRAGAPSPDTQYF. CDR3 bases read: TGTGCCAGCAGAGCGGGGGCCCCATCCCCAGATACG.

Concerning this clone: The read terminates 3 residues ahead of where the CDR3 ends, so the germline J gene completes it. The chain is built from TRBV2 and TRBJ2-7, with TRBD1 matching over 7 bases. CDR1 and CDR2 (germline): SNHLY, FYNNEI. The CDR3 runs 13 residues. The junction had 4 bases not matched to a gene; V was cut back by 8 bases and J by 0 bases. The part of the CDR3 DNA that was read is TGTGCCAGCGAGGGACAGATCTCCTACGAG. Translating gives CASEGQISYE. The complete CDR3 reads CASEGQISYEQYF.

On this clone: The read is 3 residues too short to cover the CDR3 end, so that end is filled in from the germline J gene. J is TRBJ2-4 and V is TRBV7-9; a weak D match, TRBD2 (6 bases). The CDR3 contains 14 residues. Germline lookup yields CDR1 SEHNR and CDR2 FQNEAQ (reference sequence). The part of the CDR3 DNA that was read is TGTGCCAGCAGCTTACCGGAGAACGGGGGTGGT. Its protein is CASSLPENGGG. The entire CDR3 reads CASSLPENGGGQYF.

On this clone: The read gets to within 3 residues of the CDR3 end, and the germline J gene fills in the rest. V gene TRBV6-1 combines with J gene TRBJ1-2; D may be TRBD1 (6 bases). This CDR3 has 17 amino acids. Deletions cut 0 bases from V and 4 bases from J, with 18 bases between. CDR1 and CDR2 (germline): MNHNS, SASEGT. CDR3 region: CASSEAFGQIIGYGYTF. CDR3 bases read: TGTGCCAGCAGTGAAGCCTTCGGACAGATTATTGGCTATGGC.

With regard to this clone: The read halts 3 residues ahead of the CDR3 end, with the missing end drawn from the germline J gene. The rearrangement uses TRBV4-2 and TRBJ1-4, with D perhaps matching TRBD1 (6 bases). V dropped 3 bases and J dropped 5 bases, with 13 bases sitting between them. There are 15 residues in the CDR3. Germline CDR1 reads LGHNA; CDR2 reads YNFKEQ. CDR3 DNA, as far as it was read: TGTGCCAGCAGCCAGGAGGGGCAGGGGAATGAAAAA. It encodes CASSQEGQGNEK. The full-length CDR3 reads as CASSQEGQGNEKLFF.

Details on this clone: Read data end 3 residues before the CDR3 end; the end is taken from the germline J gene. The rearrangement links TRBV2 to TRBJ1-2, with D possibly matching TRBD1 (6 bases). CDR3 length: 14 amino acids. The V gene's germline CDR1 is SNHLY and CDR2 FYNNEI. The covered CDR3 bases are TGTGCCAGCAGGGGCGGGGGCCGGTACAATGAC. Translation: CASRGGGRYND. The CDR3 as a whole reads CASRGGGRYNDYTF.

On this clone itself: The read terminates 3 residues before the CDR3 end, so the remaining end is supplied by the germline J gene. The J gene is TRBJ2-2, the V gene TRBV11-2, with D tentatively TRBD1 or TRBD2 (5 bases each). V was shortened by 5 bases and J by 8 bases, with 15 bases between the two germline ends. The CDR3 has 14 residues. The germline V gene encodes CDR1 SGHAT and CDR2 FQNNGV. The chain's CDR3 is CASSPQGVGGELFF. The part of the CDR3 DNA that was read is TGTGCCAGCAGCCCCCAGGGAGTTGGTGGGGAG.

CDR3 DNA, as far as it was read: TGTGCCAGCAGCCTAGGGGGACAAACACAGGGACGTGCCGGGGAG. Encoded protein: CASSLGGQTQGRAGE. The CDR3 as a whole reads CASSLGGQTQGRAGELFF. The chain combines TRBV7-6 with TRBJ2-2; D is possibly TRBD1 (6 bases). The read terminates 3 residues before the CDR3 end, so the remaining end is supplied by the germline J gene. Germline-derived CDR1 and CDR2 are SGHVS and FNYEAQ. With 5 bases removed from V and 6 bases from J, the gap between germline ends came to 25 bases. The CDR3 sequence is 18 residues long.

Points on this clone: The read gets to within 3 residues of the CDR3 end, and the germline J gene fills in the rest. The chain uses TRBV23-1 and TRBJ2-3, with 12 bases identical to TRBD2. TRBV23-1 is sorted into the ORF group, with uncertain function. This CDR3 region has 18 residues. Losses at the gene ends were 0 bases for V and 5 bases for J; bases not matched to a gene: 9. The CDR3 bases that were read are TGCGCCAGCAGTCAATCGGCTAGCGGGGGGGCCCGTGGAGATACG. Its protein is CASSQSASGGARGDT. In full, the CDR3 is CASSQSASGGARGDTQYF.